Listed below are T cell receptor beta chains from one sample, sequenced in a study of identical twins. TCRdb analysed the 5' RACE reads with MiXCR anew, one entry per CDR3 protein. The data contain about 720,000 distinct CDR3 sequences, roughly 18% of them singletons. The data also belong to a second study, concerning T cells expressing NK-cell markers.

The specimen was PBMCs. The source is a woman aged 18-29 years in good health. The CDR3 runs from the conserved cysteine through the conserved F or W. A D gene is named only where the DNA matches it firmly. Rows give clone size only sometimes, using once, few, many, or a class for an expanded clone.

D gene	J gene	V gene	clone size	CDR3 DNA	CDR3 protein
NA	TRBJ2-5	TRBV19	NA	TGTGCCAGTAGTAAACTAGGGTTGAGAGAGACCCAGTACTTC	CASSKLGLRETQYF
NA	TRBJ2-7	TRBV20-1	few	TGCAGTGCCAGGGGTCTAACCGTGACTTACGAGCAGTACTTC	CSARGLTVTYEQYF
NA	TRBJ1-2	TRBV6-5	few	TGTGCCAGCAACCCTGGAGATGGCTACACCTTC	CASNPGDGYTF
TRBD2	TRBJ2-7	TRBV7-2	NA	TGTGCCAGCAGCTCGACGTTAGGTAGCGGGAGTAACTACGAGCAGTACTTC	CASSSTLGSGSNYEQYF
NA	TRBJ2-7	TRBV6-2/TRBV6-3	NA	TGTGCCAGCAGTTACCAACTAACCCCCCCGTACTTC	CASSYQLTPPYF
NA	TRBJ1-2	TRBV20-1	few	TGCAGTGCTAGAGACCGGGACCGAGGATATTATGGCTACACCTTC	CSARDRDRGYYGYTF
NA	TRBJ1-1	TRBV6-1	few	TGTGCCAGCATGAGAGGGGTAGACGAAGCTTTCTTT	CASMRGVDEAFF
NA	TRBJ2-7	TRBV10-3	few	TGTGCCATCAGTTCCCTCAACGAGCAGTACTTC	CAISSLNEQYF
TRBD2	TRBJ2-3	TRBV4-3	NA	TGCGCCAGCAGCCAAGTTGTAGCGGGAGGGGGAGATACGCAGTATTTT	CASSQVVAGGGDTQYF
NA	TRBJ2-7	TRBV7-6	many	TGTGCCAGCAGCTTCCGGAGCTCCTACGAGCAGTACTTC	CASSFRSSYEQYF
NA	TRBJ2-7	TRBV29-1	NA	TGCAGCGCCCAGCGTACGGAATCCTACGAGCAGTACTTC	CSAQRTESYEQYF
NA	TRBJ1-1	TRBV30	NA	TGTGCCTGGAGTGGGCGGACTGAAGCTTTCTTT	CAWSGRTEAFF
TRBD2	TRBJ2-1	TRBV18	NA	TGTGCCAGCTCACCACCAGGACTAGCGGGAGGACCTGAGCAGTTCTTC	CASSPPGLAGGPEQFF
NA	TRBJ1-2	TRBV7-9	few	TGTGCCAGCAGATCAGGGGAAAACTATGGCTACACCTTC	CASRSGENYGYTF
NA	TRBJ2-3	TRBV12-3/TRBV12-4	few	TGTGCCAGCAGTACCGGACAGAGACGAACAGATACGCAGTATTTT	CASSTGQRRTDTQYF
TRBD1	TRBJ2-2	TRBV7-9	NA	TGTGCCAGCACCGGGACAGGGGAGGTCCCCGGGGAGCTGTTTTTT	CASTGTGEVPGELFF
NA	TRBJ1-2	TRBV12-3/TRBV12-4	few	TGTGCCAGCAGCCCCCTCGGCAACTCTAATGATGGCTACACCTTC	CASSPLGNSNDGYTF
NA	TRBJ2-7	TRBV12-5	few	TGTGCTAGTGGTTCGACGATTCAACGCTACGAGCAGTACTTC	CASGSTIQRYEQYF
TRBD2	TRBJ2-3	TRBV5-1	few	TGCGCCAGCAGCTACCCTAGCGGGAGGGTGGCAGATACGCAGTATTTT	CASSYPSGRVADTQYF
TRBD2	TRBJ2-7	TRBV6-1	many	TGTGCCAGCAGTATGACTAGCGGGAGGGCCTCTATCCCCTACGAGCAGTACTTC	CASSMTSGRASIPYEQYF